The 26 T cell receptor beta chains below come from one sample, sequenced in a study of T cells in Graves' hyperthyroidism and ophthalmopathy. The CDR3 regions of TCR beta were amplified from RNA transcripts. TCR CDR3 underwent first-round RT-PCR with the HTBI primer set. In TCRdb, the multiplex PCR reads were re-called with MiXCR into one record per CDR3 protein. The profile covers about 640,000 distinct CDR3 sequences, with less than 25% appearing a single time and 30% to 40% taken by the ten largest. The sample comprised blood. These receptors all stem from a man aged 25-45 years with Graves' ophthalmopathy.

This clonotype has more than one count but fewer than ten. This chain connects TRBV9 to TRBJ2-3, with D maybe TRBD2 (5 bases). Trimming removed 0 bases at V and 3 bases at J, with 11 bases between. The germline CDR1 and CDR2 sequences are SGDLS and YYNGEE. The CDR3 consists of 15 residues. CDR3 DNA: TGTGCCAGCAGCGTAGCCCGGGGTGTGACAGATACGCAGTATTTT. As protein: CASSVARGVTDTQYF.

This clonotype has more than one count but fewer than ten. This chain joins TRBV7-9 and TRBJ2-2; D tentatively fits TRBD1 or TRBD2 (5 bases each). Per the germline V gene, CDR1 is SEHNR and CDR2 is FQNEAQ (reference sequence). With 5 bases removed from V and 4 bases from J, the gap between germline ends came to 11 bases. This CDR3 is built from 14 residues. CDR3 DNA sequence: TGTGCCAGCAGCCCCCGGGGACCCACCGGGGAGCTGTTTTTT. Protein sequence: CASSPRGPTGELFF.

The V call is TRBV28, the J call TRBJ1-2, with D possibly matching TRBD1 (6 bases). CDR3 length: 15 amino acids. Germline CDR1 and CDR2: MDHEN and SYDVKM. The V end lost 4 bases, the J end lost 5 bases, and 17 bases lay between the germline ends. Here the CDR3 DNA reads TGTGCCAGCAGTTCCGGACAGCCCGCGCCTTATGGCTACACCTTC. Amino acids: CASSSGQPAPYGYTF.

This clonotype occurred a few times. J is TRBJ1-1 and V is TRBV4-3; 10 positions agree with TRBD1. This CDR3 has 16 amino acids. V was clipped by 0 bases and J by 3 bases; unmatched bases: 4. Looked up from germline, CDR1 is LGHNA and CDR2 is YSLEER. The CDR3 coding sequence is TGCGCCAGCAGCCAAGACGAGACAGGGGGCGACACTGAAGCTTTCTTT. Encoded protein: CASSQDETGGDTEAFF.

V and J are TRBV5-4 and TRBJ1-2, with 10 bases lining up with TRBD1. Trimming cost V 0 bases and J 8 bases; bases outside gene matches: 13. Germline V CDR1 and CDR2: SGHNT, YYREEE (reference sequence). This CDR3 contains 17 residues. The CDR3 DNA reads TGTGCCAGCAGCTTGGGACAGGGGGCGCAGAGCTATTGGGGCTACACCTTC. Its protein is CASSLGQGAQSYWGYTF.

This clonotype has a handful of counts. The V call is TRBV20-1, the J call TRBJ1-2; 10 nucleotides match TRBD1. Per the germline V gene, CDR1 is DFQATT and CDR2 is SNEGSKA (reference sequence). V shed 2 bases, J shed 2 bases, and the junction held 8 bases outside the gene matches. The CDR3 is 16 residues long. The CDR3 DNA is TGCAGTGCTAGACAAACTCCGGGACAGGGGAACTATGGCTACACCTTC. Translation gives CSARQTPGQGNYGYTF.

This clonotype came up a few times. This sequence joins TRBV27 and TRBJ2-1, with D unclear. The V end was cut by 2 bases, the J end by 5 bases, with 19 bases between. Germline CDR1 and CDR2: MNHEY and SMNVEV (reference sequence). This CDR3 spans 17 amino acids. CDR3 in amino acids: CASSLRDSGSGNNEQFF. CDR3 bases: TGTGCCAGCAGTTTAAGGGATTCGGGTTCTGGGAACAATGAGCAGTTCTTC.

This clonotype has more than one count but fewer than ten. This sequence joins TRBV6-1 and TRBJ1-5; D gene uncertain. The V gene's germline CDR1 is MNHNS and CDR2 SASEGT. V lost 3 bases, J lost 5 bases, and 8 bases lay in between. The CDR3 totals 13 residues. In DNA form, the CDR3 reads TGTGCCAGCAGTGATTTTTTGGATCAGCCCCAGCATTTT. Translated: CASSDFLDQPQHF.

The DNA for the CDR3 is TGTGCCAGCAGCCGTACAGGGGCGTGGAGGGGCTACACCTTC. Its protein product is CASSRTGAWRGYTF. The rearrangement links TRBV2 to TRBJ1-2, with 7 bases lining up with TRBD1. Germline CDR1 is SNHLY and CDR2 is FYNNEI. The V segment lost 6 bases and the J segment 8 bases; nucleotides outside the gene matches: 12. The CDR3 length is 14 residues.

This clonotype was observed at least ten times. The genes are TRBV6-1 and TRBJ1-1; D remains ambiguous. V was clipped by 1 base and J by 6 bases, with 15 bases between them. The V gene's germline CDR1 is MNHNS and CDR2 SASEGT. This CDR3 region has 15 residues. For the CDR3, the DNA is TGTGCCAGCAGTGAAGGGATCCCAGAGAGCCCTGAAGCTTTCTTT. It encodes CASSEGIPESPEAFF.

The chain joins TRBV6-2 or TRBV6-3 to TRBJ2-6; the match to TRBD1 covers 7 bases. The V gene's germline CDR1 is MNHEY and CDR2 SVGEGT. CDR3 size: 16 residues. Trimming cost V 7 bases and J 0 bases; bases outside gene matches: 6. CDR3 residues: CASTRQGNSGANVLTF. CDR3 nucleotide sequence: TGTGCCAGCACAAGACAGGGAAACTCTGGGGCCAACGTCCTGACTTTC.

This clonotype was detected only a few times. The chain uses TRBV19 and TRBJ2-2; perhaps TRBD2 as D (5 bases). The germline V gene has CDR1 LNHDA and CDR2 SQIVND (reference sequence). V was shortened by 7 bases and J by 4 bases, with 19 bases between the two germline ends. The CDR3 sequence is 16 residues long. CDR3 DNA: TGTGCCAGTACCACCTTGCTCGGGGATGCCACCGGGGAGCTGTTTTTT. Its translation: CASTTLLGDATGELFF.

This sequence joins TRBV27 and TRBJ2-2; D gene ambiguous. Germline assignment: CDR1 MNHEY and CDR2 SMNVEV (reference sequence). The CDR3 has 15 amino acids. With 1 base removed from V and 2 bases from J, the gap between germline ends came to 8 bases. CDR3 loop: CASSLWATNTGELFF. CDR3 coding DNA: TGTGCCAGCAGTTTATGGGCTACTAACACCGGGGAGCTGTTTTTT.

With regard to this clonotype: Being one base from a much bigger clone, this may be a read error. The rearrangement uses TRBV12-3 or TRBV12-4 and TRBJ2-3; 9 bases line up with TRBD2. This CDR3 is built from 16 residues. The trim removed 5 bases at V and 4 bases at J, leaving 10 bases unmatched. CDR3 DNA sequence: TGTGCCAGCAGTCCCACTTCAGCGGGAGGCTCAGATACGCAGTATTTT. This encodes CASSPTSAGGSDTQYF.

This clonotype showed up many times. CDR3 residues: CAWKLDRAGEEAFF. The CDR3 DNA follows: TGTGCCTGGAAACTCGACAGGGCGGGAGAGGAAGCTTTCTTT. The V call is TRBV30, the J call TRBJ1-1, with 7 positions matching TRBD1. CDR3 length equals 14 residues. The germline V gene encodes CDR1 GTSNPN and CDR2 SVGIG (reference sequence). The junction had 13 bases not matched to a gene; V was cut back by 4 bases and J by 8 bases.

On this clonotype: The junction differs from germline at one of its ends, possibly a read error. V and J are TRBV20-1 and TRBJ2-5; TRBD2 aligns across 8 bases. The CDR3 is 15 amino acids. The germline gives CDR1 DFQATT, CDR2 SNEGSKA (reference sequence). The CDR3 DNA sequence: TGCAGTGCTAGAGGCCTAGCGGGCCGCCAAGAGTCCCAGTACTTC. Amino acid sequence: CSARGLAGRQESQYF.

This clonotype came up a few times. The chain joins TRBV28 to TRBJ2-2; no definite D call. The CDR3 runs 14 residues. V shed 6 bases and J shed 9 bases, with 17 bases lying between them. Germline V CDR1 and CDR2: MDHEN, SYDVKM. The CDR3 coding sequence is TGTGCCAGCAGCACGGACGGTCGGCACTGGGAGCTGTTTTTT. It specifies CASSTDGRHWELFF.

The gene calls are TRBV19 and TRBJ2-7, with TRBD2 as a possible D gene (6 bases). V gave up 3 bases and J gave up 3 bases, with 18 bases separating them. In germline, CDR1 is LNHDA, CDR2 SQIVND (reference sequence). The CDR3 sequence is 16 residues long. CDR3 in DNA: TGTGCCAGTAGTATCGAGGGCCGGATGGGAGGCTACGAGCAGTACTTC. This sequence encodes CASSIEGRMGGYEQYF.

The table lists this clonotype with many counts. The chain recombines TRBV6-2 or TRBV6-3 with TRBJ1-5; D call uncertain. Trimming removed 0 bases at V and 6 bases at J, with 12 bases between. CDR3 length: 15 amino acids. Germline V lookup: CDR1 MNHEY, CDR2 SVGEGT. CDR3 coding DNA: TGTGCCAGCAGTTACTCGAACCAGGCGGGTCAGCCCCAGCATTTT. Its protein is CASSYSNQAGQPQHF.

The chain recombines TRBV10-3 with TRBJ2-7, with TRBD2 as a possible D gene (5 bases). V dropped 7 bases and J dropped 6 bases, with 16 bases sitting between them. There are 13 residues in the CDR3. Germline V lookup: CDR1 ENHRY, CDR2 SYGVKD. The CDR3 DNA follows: TGTGCCATCAAGGGTAACGGGGAGCCCGAGCAGTACTTC. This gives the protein CAIKGNGEPEQYF.

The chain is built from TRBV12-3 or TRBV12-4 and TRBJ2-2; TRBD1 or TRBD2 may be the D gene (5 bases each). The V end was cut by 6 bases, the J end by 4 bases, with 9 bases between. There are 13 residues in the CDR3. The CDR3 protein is CASSTGPTGELFF. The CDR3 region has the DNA TGTGCCAGCAGCACGGGACCCACCGGGGAGCTGTTTTTT.

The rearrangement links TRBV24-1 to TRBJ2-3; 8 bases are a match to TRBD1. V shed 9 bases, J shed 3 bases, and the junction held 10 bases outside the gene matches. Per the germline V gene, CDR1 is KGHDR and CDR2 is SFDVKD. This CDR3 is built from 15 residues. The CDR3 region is CATRAGGVGTDTQYF. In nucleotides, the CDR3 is TGTGCCACCCGAGCAGGGGGCGTCGGGACAGATACGCAGTATTTT.

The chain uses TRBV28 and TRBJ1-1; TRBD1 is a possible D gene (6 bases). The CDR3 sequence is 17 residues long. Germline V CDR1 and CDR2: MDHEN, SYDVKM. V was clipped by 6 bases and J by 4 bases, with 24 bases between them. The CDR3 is CASRPPSGDRRTTEAFF. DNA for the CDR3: TGTGCCAGCAGACCCCCATCGGGCGACAGGAGAACCACTGAAGCTTTCTTT.

Written as DNA, the CDR3 is TGCGCCAGCAGCGTAGCCGGGACTATCGGGTACGAGCAGTACTTC. It is translated as CASSVAGTIGYEQYF. V usage is TRBV5-1 and J usage is TRBJ2-7, with 7 bases fitting TRBD2. CDR1 SGHRS and CDR2 YFSETQ come from the germline V gene. The V gene end was trimmed by 4 bases and the J gene end by 4 bases; junction bases not matched to a gene: 11. CDR3 length: 15 amino acids.

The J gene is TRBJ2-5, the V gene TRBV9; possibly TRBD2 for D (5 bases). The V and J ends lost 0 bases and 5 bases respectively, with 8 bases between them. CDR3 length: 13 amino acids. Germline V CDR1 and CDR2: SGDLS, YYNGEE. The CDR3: CASSVEGAETQYF. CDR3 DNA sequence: TGTGCCAGCAGCGTAGAGGGAGCGGAGACCCAGTACTTC.

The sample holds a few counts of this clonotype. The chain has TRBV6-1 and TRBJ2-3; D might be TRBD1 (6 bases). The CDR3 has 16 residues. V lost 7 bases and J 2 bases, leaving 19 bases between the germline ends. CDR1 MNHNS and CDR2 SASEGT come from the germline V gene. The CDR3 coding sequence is TGTGCCAGCACTTTGACACAGGGTTCACACACAGATACGCAGTATTTT. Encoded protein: CASTLTQGSHTDTQYF.